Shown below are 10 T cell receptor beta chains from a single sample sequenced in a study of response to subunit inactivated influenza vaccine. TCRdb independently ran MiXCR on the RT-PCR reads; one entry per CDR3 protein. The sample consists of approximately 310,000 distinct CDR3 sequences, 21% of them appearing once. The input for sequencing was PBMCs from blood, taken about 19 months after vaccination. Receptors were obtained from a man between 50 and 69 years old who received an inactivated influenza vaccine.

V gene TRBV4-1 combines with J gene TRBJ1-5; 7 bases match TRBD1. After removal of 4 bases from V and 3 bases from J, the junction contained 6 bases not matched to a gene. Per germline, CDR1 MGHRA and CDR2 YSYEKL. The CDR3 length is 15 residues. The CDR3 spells CASSLSGQTNQPQHF. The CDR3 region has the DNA TGCGCCAGCAGCCTTTCGGGACAGACCAATCAGCCCCAGCATTTT.

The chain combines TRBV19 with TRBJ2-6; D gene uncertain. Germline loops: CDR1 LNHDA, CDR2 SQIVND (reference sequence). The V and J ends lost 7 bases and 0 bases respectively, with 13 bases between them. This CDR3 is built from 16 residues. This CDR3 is CASIPFGGSGANVLTF. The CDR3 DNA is TGTGCCAGTATCCCTTTTGGTGGCTCTGGGGCCAACGTCCTGACTTTC. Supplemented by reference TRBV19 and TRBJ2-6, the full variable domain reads DGGITQSPKYLFRKEGQNVTLSCEQNLNHDAMYWYRQDPGQGLRLIYYSQIVNDFQKGDIAEGYSVSREKKESFPLTVTSAQKNPTAFYLCASIPFGGSGANVLTFGAGSRLTVL.

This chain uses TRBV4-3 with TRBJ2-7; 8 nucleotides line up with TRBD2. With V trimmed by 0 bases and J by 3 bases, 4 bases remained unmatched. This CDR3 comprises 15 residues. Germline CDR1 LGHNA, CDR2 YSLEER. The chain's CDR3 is CASSQDRGGFYEQYF. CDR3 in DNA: TGCGCCAGCAGCCAAGATCGCGGGGGGTTCTACGAGCAGTACTTC.

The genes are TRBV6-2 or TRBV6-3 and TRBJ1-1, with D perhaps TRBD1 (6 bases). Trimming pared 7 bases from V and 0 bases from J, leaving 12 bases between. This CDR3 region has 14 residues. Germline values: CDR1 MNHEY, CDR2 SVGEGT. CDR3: CASTRGALNTEAFF. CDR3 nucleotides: TGTGCCAGCACGCGGGGGGCGTTGAACACTGAAGCTTTCTTT.

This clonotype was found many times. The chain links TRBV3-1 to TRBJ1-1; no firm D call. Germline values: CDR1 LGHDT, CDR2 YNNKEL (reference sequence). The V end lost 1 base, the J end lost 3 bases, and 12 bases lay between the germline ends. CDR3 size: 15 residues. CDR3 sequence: CASSQGVGPHTEAFF. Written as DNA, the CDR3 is TGTGCCAGCAGCCAAGGGGTAGGACCACACACTGAAGCTTTCTTT.

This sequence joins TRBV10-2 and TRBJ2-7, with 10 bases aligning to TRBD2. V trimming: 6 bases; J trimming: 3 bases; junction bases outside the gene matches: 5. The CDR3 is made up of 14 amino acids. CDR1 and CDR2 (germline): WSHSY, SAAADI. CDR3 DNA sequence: TGCGCCAGCAGACTAGCGGGGTCCTACTACGAGCAGTACTTC. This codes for CASRLAGSYYEQYF.

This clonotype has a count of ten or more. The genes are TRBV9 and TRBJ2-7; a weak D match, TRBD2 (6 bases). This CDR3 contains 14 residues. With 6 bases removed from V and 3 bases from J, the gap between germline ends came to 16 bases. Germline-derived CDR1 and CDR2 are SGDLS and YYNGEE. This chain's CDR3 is CASNEFGGVYEQYF. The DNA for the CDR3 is TGTGCCAGCAACGAATTTGGCGGGGTCTACGAGCAGTACTTC.

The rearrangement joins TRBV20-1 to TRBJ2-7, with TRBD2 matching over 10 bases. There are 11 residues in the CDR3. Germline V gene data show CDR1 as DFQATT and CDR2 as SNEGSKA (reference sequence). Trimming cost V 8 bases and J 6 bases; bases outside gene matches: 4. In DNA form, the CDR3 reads TGCAGTAGCGGGAGGGCCCTCGAGCAGTACTTC. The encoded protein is CSSGRALEQYF.

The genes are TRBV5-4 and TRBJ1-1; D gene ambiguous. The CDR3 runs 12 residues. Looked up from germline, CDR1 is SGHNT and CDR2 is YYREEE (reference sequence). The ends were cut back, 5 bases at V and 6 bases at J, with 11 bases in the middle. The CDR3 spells CASREGSAEAFF. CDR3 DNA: TGTGCCAGCAGGGAGGGTAGCGCTGAAGCTTTCTTT.

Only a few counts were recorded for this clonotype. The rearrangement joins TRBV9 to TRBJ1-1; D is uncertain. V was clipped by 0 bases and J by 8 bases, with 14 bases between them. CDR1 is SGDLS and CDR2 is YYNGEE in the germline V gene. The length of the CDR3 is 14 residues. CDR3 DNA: TGTGCCAGCAGCGTAGTAGGTCGGGCGTCGGAAGCTTTCTTT. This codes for CASSVVGRASEAFF. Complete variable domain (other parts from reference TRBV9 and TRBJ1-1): DSGVTQTPKHLITATGQRVTLRCSPRSGDLSVYWYQQSLDQGLQFLIQYYNGEERAKGNILERFSAQQFPDLHSELNLSSLELGDSALYFCASSVVGRASEAFFGQGTRLTVV.